The T cell receptor beta chain under discussion was sequenced for a study of blood T cell repertoires in COVID-19. Generated by immunoSEQ multiplex PCR, the TCRdb table keeps only in-frame clones and is missing some. The sample has over 40,000 clones; approximately 90% are singletons. Germline CDR1 SGHAT, CDR2 FQNNGV. The CDR3 is made up of 16 amino acids. Trimming shortened V by 3 bases and J by 4 bases, and 18 bases separated the two germline ends. Sequencing was performed on peripheral blood. The clonotype comes from an older man with acute or convalescent COVID-19. The chain recombines TRBV11-2 with TRBJ1-2; D may be TRBD1 (5 bases). In DNA, the CDR3 is TGTGCCAGCAGCTTTCAGGGTGGGGGGAGTCTCTATGGCTACACCTTC. Amino acid sequence: CASSFQGGGSLYGYTF.